Presented here are 4 T cell receptor beta chains from one specimen sequenced in a study of blood T cell repertoires in COVID-19. Profiling relied on immunoSEQ multiplex PCR, and the TCRdb table lists in-frame clones only, not all of them. The data hold a few hundred thousand clones, with 80% to 90% observed a single time. The sample taken for sequencing was peripheral blood. The receptors stem from a woman in her forties or fifties with COVID-19, enrolled during active disease.

The chain carries TRBV30 and TRBJ2-3; 13 bases agree with TRBD2. The germline gives CDR1 GTSNPN, CDR2 SVGIG (reference sequence). V was pared by 3 bases and J by 3 bases, with 3 bases of the junction left unmatched. This CDR3 is 15 amino acids long. CDR3 sequence (DNA): TGTGCCTGGAGACTAGCGGGAGGGCCTACAGATACGCAGTATTTT. This sequence encodes CAWRLAGGPTDTQYF.

This clone occurred once. Other DNA sequences in the sample encode the same CDR3. The chain carries TRBV5-4 and TRBJ1-1; D might be TRBD1 (5 bases). Germline V lookup: CDR1 SGHNT, CDR2 YYREEE (reference sequence). Trimming left V 4 bases short and J 2 bases short, with 9 bases between. The CDR3 extends over 13 amino acids. The CDR3 nucleotides read TGTGCCAGCAGCCTGACAGTAAACACTGAAGCTTTCTTT. Translating it yields CASSLTVNTEAFF.

The chain links TRBV18 to TRBJ1-5; a weak D match, TRBD1 (5 bases). Germline loops: CDR1 KGHSH, CDR2 LQKENI. The CDR3 spans 17 residues. V gave up 5 bases and J gave up 5 bases, with 22 bases separating them. For the CDR3, the DNA is TGTGCCAGCTCAAGCCCGCAGGGCTCCCGACCCCATCAGCCCCAGCATTTT. Its protein product is CASSSPQGSRPHQPQHF.

This chain uses TRBV10-3 with TRBJ1-6, with a possible D match to TRBD1 (5 bases). The V and J ends lost 5 bases and 0 bases respectively, with 11 bases between them. Germline CDR1 ENHRY, CDR2 SYGVKD. The CDR3 is 16 residues long. The CDR3 DNA follows: TGTGCCATCAGTAACGGGGGGAGCTCCTATAATTCACCCCTCCACTTT. Translating gives CAISNGGSSYNSPLHF.